A selection of T cell receptor beta chains follows, all from one sample in a study of technical replicates of blood from four donors. Clones were read by immunoSEQ multiplex PCR, and TCRdb kept only the in-frame ones, dropping some. The sample shows tens of thousands of clones, 94% of them seen only once. Sample: T cells isolated from PBMCs. Every receptor here comes from a human donor in good health. CDR3s leave out the opening cysteine and the closing phenylalanine or tryptophan.

v_gene: TRBV12-5
j_gene: TRBJ1-1
CDR3aa: ASGPSGLAEAF

v_gene: TRBV6-5
j_gene: TRBJ2-1
CDR3aa: ASSYFASGGEQF

v_gene: TRBV7-9
j_gene: TRBJ2-1
CDR3aa: ASSRDRGRDEQF

v_gene: TRBV6-5
j_gene: TRBJ2-3
CDR3aa: ASRSSGGKNTQY

v_gene: TRBV18
j_gene: TRBJ2-2
CDR3aa: ASSPLRDRGGTGELF

v_gene: TRBV18
j_gene: TRBJ2-7
CDR3aa: ASSPNPGQSYEQY

v_gene: TRBV28
j_gene: TRBJ2-5
CDR3aa: ASSPSGVQY

v_gene: TRBV29-1
j_gene: TRBJ1-1
CDR3aa: SVVGTLGAIEAF

v_gene: TRBV7-8
j_gene: TRBJ2-1
CDR3aa: ASSLTSGGIDSYNEQF

v_gene: TRBV16
j_gene: TRBJ2-1
CDR3aa: ASSQSRGAYEQF

v_gene: TRBV7-9
j_gene: TRBJ1-4
CDR3aa: ASRGRGSRNEKLF

v_gene: TRBV9
j_gene: TRBJ1-6
CDR3aa: ASSVDGTGGSPLH

v_gene: TRBV9
j_gene: TRBJ2-7
CDR3aa: ASSVTDRIPPH

v_gene: TRBV18
j_gene: TRBJ2-3
CDR3aa: ASSLTDTQY

v_gene: TRBV6-6
j_gene: TRBJ1-1
CDR3aa: ASRDRDTEAF

v_gene: TRBV6-5
j_gene: TRBJ2-3
CDR3aa: ASSYWGGADTQY

v_gene: TRBV5-4
j_gene: TRBJ2-7
CDR3aa: ASSFSSGSHEQY

v_gene: TRBV29-1
j_gene: TRBJ2-7
CDR3aa: SVEQRGTSGLRFRNEQY

v_gene: TRBV7-2
j_gene: TRBJ1-6
CDR3aa: ASSSYETPLH

v_gene: TRBV7-9
j_gene: TRBJ2-1
CDR3aa: ASSGTMGGNRNEQF

v_gene: TRBV5-1
j_gene: TRBJ2-3
CDR3aa: ASSLERVSTDTQY

v_gene: TRBV28
j_gene: TRBJ2-7
CDR3aa: ASSFWDLRLAGTYEQY

v_gene: TRBV6-5
j_gene: TRBJ2-7
CDR3aa: ASSYLNRWEKYEQY